The rows below give T cell receptor beta chains drawn from one sample of a study of blood T cell repertoires in COVID-19. Measured with immunoSEQ multiplex PCR; TCRdb has only the in-frame clones, and not every one. This table has over 200,000 clones, approximately 87% appearing once. Sequences were obtained from peripheral blood. These receptor sequences come from a man in his 60s who had recovered from COVID-19. CDR3s include the opening cysteine and the closing phenylalanine or tryptophan. The D gene is left open where the match is weak. Clone size, where shown, is once, few, many, or a class for clones that have expanded.

TRBJ1-5 TRBV5-8 TRBD1 NA TGTGCCAGCAGCTTACAGGGGGTAGTGGGTCAGCCCCAGCATTTT CASSLQGVVGQPQHF
TRBJ1-2 TRBV7-8 NA NA TGTGCCAGCAGCCCTACCGATACACTCGCTAGCTATGGCTACACCTTC CASSPTDTLASYGYTF
TRBJ1-2 TRBV15 NA NA TGTGCCACCAGCTTACGGTCATGGACAGCGCATGGCTACACCTTC CATSLRSWTAHGYTF
TRBJ1-2 TRBV6-5 NA once TGTGCCAGCAGCCAACGTAGGGAGCATGGCTACACCTTC CASSQRREHGYTF
TRBJ2-2 TRBV9 TRBD2 few TGTGCCAGCAGCGTAGCGGGGGGAACCGGGGAGCTGTTTTTT CASSVAGGTGELFF
TRBJ1-4 TRBV7-9 NA NA TGTGCCAGCACCGCTCGGGCAACTAATGAAAAACTGTTTTTT CASTARATNEKLFF
TRBJ1-1 TRBV13 NA NA TGTGCCAGCAGCTTAGAAGGGGGCACTGAAGCTTTCTTT CASSLEGGTEAFF
TRBJ1-5 TRBV7-2 TRBD1 NA TGTGCCAGCAGCTCCAAGTTGGGACAGGGGAACAATCAGCCCCAGCATTTT CASSSKLGQGNNQPQHF
TRBJ1-5 TRBV2 NA NA TGTGCCAGCAGTGCCGGGACAAGAAATAGCAATCAGCCCCAGCATTTT CASSAGTRNSNQPQHF
TRBJ2-7 TRBV27 NA NA TGTGCCAGCAGTGCCGCGACTCGGAGGTCCTACGAGCAGTACTTC CASSAATRRSYEQYF
TRBJ2-3 TRBV20-1 NA NA TGCAGTGGGGAACAGGCAGATACGCAGTATTTT CSGEQADTQYF
TRBJ2-7 TRBV20-1 NA many TGCAGTGCTAGAGCAGACTACGAGCAGTACTTC CSARADYEQYF
TRBJ2-7 TRBV27 TRBD2 NA TGTGCCAGCAGTTTATTGGCTAGCGGGTCCTTCGAGCAGTACTTC CASSLLASGSFEQYF
TRBJ2-5 TRBV27 TRBD1 NA TGTGCCAGCAGTCGATTGACAGGGACGTTTGCGGAAGAGACCCAGTACTTC CASSRLTGTFAEETQYF
TRBJ2-5 TRBV7-6 NA NA TGTGCCAGCAGCTTGGTCAGGGAAGAGACCCAGTACTTC CASSLVREETQYF
TRBJ2-2 TRBV5-1 NA NA TGCGCCAGCAGCCGGGATTTCACGGGTAGGCCCGGGGAGCTGTTTTTT CASSRDFTGRPGELFF
TRBJ1-4 TRBV5-4 NA few TGTGCCAGCAGTGCGGGGGGAGGAGCAACTAATGAAAAACTGTTTTTT CASSAGGGATNEKLFF
TRBJ1-5 TRBV3-1/TRBV3-2 NA NA TGTGCCAGCGGTCGGACGGAGGATAGCAATCAGCCCCAGCATTTT CASGRTEDSNQPQHF
TRBJ1-6 TRBV14 TRBD1 NA TGTGCCAGCAGCCTCAACAGGGGGCAAAGTTCACCCCTCCACTTT CASSLNRGQSSPLHF
TRBJ2-7 TRBV5-1 TRBD2 once TGCGCCAGCAGCTTTGCTAGCGGTTCCTACGAGCAGTACTTC CASSFASGSYEQYF
TRBJ1-4 TRBV6-1 TRBD1 NA TGTGCCAGCAGTGAAGTTGGAGAGGGGGCAGAAAAACTGTTTTTT CASSEVGEGAEKLFF
TRBJ2-5 TRBV5-1 TRBD1 NA TGCGCCAGCAGCCCTGGACAGGAACGAGAGACCCAGTACTTC CASSPGQERETQYF
TRBJ1-6 TRBV7-3 TRBD1 NA TGTGCCAGCAGCTTAACCGGACAGGGGGTAAGCTCCTATAATTCACCCCTCCACTTT CASSLTGQGVSSYNSPLHF
TRBJ2-7 TRBV5-1 NA NA TGCGCCAGCAGCTATTATCTATTACAGGGTTCCTACGAGCAGTACTTC CASSYYLLQGSYEQYF
TRBJ2-1 TRBV6-1 NA once TGTGCCAGCAGCTCGCAGGGCAGGGAGCAGTTCTTC CASSSQGREQFF
TRBJ2-7 TRBV9 NA NA TGTGCCAGCTCCCACGGCTACGAGCAGTACTTC CASSHGYEQYF
TRBJ1-2 TRBV19 NA NA TGTGCCAGTAGTATAGCGGTGCTCCGTGGCTACACCTTC CASSIAVLRGYTF
TRBJ1-2 TRBV18 NA NA TGTGCCAGCTCACGACCGCAGGTTGGCTACACCTTC CASSRPQVGYTF
TRBJ2-1 TRBV11-1 TRBD2 once TGTGCCAGCAGCTTAGGCGTGGCGGGGGGGAATGAGCAGTTCTTC CASSLGVAGGNEQFF
TRBJ2-3 TRBV27 TRBD2 NA TGTGCCAGCAGTCGGCTAGCGGGGAGCACAGATACGCAGTATTTT CASSRLAGSTDTQYF
TRBJ2-2 TRBV30 TRBD2 NA TGTGCCTGGGGGCTAGCGGGAGGGTTGACCGGGGAGCTGTTTTTT CAWGLAGGLTGELFF
TRBJ1-3 TRBV12-5 NA NA TGTGCTAGTGGTGAACAGGGATCTGGAAACACCATATATTTT CASGEQGSGNTIYF
TRBJ1-4 TRBV2 NA NA TGTGCCAGCAGCAGCCAGGGGCCAACTAATGAAAAACTGTTTTTT CASSSQGPTNEKLFF
TRBJ2-7 TRBV19 NA NA TGTGCCAGTAGTGCTCCTCGGACAGACTCCTACGAGCAGTACTTC CASSAPRTDSYEQYF
TRBJ2-1 TRBV20-1 NA NA TGCAGTGCTAGTTCTGGTAGGGGTCTGAATGAGCAGTTCTTC CSASSGRGLNEQFF
TRBJ2-5 TRBV11-3 NA NA TGTGCCAGCAGCCTCAGCGGCAACCAAGAGACCCAGTACTTC CASSLSGNQETQYF
TRBJ2-2 TRBV6-5 NA few TGTGCCAGCAGTCCACGACTAGTTAGGACCGGGGAGCTGTTTTTT CASSPRLVRTGELFF
TRBJ2-7 TRBV19 NA NA TGTGCCAGTAGTATAGATTCGGGGGCCTACGAGCAGTACTTC CASSIDSGAYEQYF
TRBJ1-3 TRBV15 NA NA TGTGCCACCAGCAGAAGGACAGTTGGAAACACCATATATTTT CATSRRTVGNTIYF
TRBJ2-2 TRBV25-1 NA once TGTGCCAGCAGTGTCAGGGCGAACACCGGGGAGCTGTTTTTT CASSVRANTGELFF
TRBJ2-5 TRBV15 NA NA TGTGCCACCAGCAGAGATCAGGGTTCCGGGGGAGAGACCCAGTACTTC CATSRDQGSGGETQYF
TRBJ1-1 TRBV5-1 TRBD1 NA TGCGCCAGCAGCTCTCGGACAGGAGGGAGCACTGAAGCTTTCTTT CASSSRTGGSTEAFF
TRBJ2-7 TRBV18 NA NA TGTGCCAGCTCACCTCTCGGCGGGCGATACGAGCAGTACTTC CASSPLGGRYEQYF
TRBJ2-7 TRBV6-6 NA NA TGTGCCAGCAGTTACTCCCAGACAGGCTCCTACGAGCAGTACTTC CASSYSQTGSYEQYF
TRBJ1-2 TRBV19 NA once TGTGCCAGTAGTATGGGGGACACAAGTGGCTACACCTTC CASSMGDTSGYTF